The 27 T cell receptor beta chains below come from one sample, sequenced in a study of blood T cell repertoires in COVID-19. Measured with immunoSEQ multiplex PCR; TCRdb has only the in-frame clones, and not every one. The sample has roughly 200,000 clones, about 88% seen once; the top ten hold 4.5% to 5%. Sequenced material: peripheral blood. All receptors derive from an elderly woman with acute or convalescent COVID-19.

This chain joins TRBV6-5 and TRBJ1-4, with D hard to call. Deletions cut 2 bases from V and 8 bases from J, with 9 bases between. Germline CDR1 reads MNHEY; CDR2 reads SVGAGI. This CDR3 contains 13 residues. CDR3 sequence reads: CASSYDAEEKLFF. As DNA, the CDR3 is TGTGCCAGCAGTTACGATGCAGAAGAAAAACTGTTTTTT.

The J gene is TRBJ1-5, the V gene TRBV19; 11 bases agree with TRBD1. The V gene's germline CDR1 is LNHDA and CDR2 SQIVND (reference sequence). J was trimmed by 3 bases and V by 5 bases; bases with no gene match: 3. This CDR3 has 15 amino acids. CDR3: CASSPGQGANQPQHF. Written as DNA, the CDR3 is TGTGCCAGTAGTCCCGGACAGGGGGCCAATCAGCCCCAGCATTTT.

The gene calls are TRBV27 and TRBJ2-3; 8 nucleotides agree with TRBD1. CDR1 MNHEY and CDR2 SMNVEV come from the germline V gene (reference sequence). With 5 bases clipped from V and 2 bases from J, the junction kept 9 bases outside the gene matches. This CDR3 contains 16 residues. The CDR3 DNA follows: TGTGCCAGCAGTCCAGGACAGGGAGGACACACAGATACGCAGTATTTT. It translates to CASSPGQGGHTDTQYF.

In DNA form, the CDR3 reads TGTGCCAGCAGCCCGGGACAGACTAACACCGGGGAGCTGTTTTTT. It translates to CASSPGQTNTGELFF. The genes are TRBV7-9 and TRBJ2-2, with 7 bases matching TRBD1. The CDR3 has 15 amino acids. CDR1 SEHNR and CDR2 FQNEAQ come from the germline V gene (reference sequence). V lost 5 bases, J lost 2 bases, and 5 bases stayed unmatched.

The V gene is TRBV6-2 or TRBV6-3, the J gene TRBJ2-3; D may be TRBD1 (5 bases). Per germline, CDR1 MNHEY and CDR2 SVGEGT. V was cut by 4 bases and J by 5 bases, with 16 bases left in between. This CDR3 region has 15 residues. CDR3 loop: CASSSLVGAKDTQYF. The CDR3 nucleotides are TGTGCCAGCAGTTCCTTGGTTGGGGCCAAAGATACGCAGTATTTT.

The chain is built from TRBV6-2 or TRBV6-3 and TRBJ1-4; TRBD1 is a possible D gene (6 bases). The ends were cut back, 6 bases at V and 0 bases at J, with 11 bases in the middle. Germline lookup yields CDR1 MNHEY and CDR2 SVGEGT. The CDR3 is 15 amino acids. CDR3 coding DNA: TGTGCCAGCAGCAGGGGCCTGGCAACTAATGAAAAACTGTTTTTT. It is translated as CASSRGLATNEKLFF.

The rearrangement joins TRBV7-2 to TRBJ2-1; unclear D gene. V was cut by 5 bases and J by 0 bases, with 14 bases left in between. The CDR3 extends over 16 amino acids. Germline CDR1 is SGHTA and CDR2 is FQGNSA. The CDR3 region has the DNA TGTGCCAGCAGCCGTGGCGGTGATAACTCCTACAATGAGCAGTTCTTC. It codes for CASSRGGDNSYNEQFF.

V and J are TRBV11-2 and TRBJ1-6; D not certain. The CDR3 is 14 residues long. V lost 2 bases to trimming and J lost 3 bases, with 5 bases between them. Germline CDR1 is SGHAT and CDR2 is FQNNGV. As DNA, the CDR3 is TGTGCCAGCAGCTTATCCGGCTATAATTCACCCCTCCACTTT. Protein: CASSLSGYNSPLHF.

V and J are TRBV28 and TRBJ2-7; tentative D call: TRBD2 (5 bases). Germline V gives CDR1 MDHEN, CDR2 SYDVKM. V lost 8 bases and J 1 base, leaving 9 bases between the germline ends. The CDR3 covers 12 residues. CDR3 bases: TGTGCCAGCCGTAGAGGGTCCTACGAGCAGTACTTC. Its translation: CASRRGSYEQYF.

The genes are TRBV7-2 and TRBJ1-1; TRBD1 is a possible D gene (5 bases). Germline-derived CDR1 and CDR2 are SGHTA and FQGNSA. The CDR3 contains 15 residues. Trimming took 1 base from V and 1 from J, leaving 10 bases between them. The CDR3 here is CASSLVWGRNTEAFF. Written as DNA, the CDR3 is TGTGCCAGCAGCTTAGTTTGGGGCCGGAACACTGAAGCTTTCTTT.

This clone was seen only a few times. The chain links TRBV20-1 to TRBJ1-1; D gene unclear. Germline V gene sequence: CDR1 DFQATT, CDR2 SNEGSKA (reference sequence). The length of the CDR3 is 11 residues. Trimming removed 2 bases at V and 11 bases at J, with 12 bases between. CDR3 DNA sequence: TGCAGTGCTAGACTCAGGTGGGTTGCTTTCTTT. The encoded protein is CSARLRWVAFF.

V and J are TRBV6-5 and TRBJ2-7; TRBD2 agrees at 8 bases. Trimming removed 2 bases from V and 6 bases from J; junction bases left unmatched: 9. The germline V gene encodes CDR1 MNHEY and CDR2 SVGAGI. This CDR3 contains 15 residues. CDR3 loop: CASSYVTGGPGEQYF. In DNA, the CDR3 is TGTGCCAGCAGTTACGTGACGGGAGGGCCTGGCGAGCAGTACTTC.

The chain combines TRBV18 with TRBJ2-2, with D possibly matching TRBD1 (6 bases). Deletions cut 3 bases from V and 5 bases from J, with 16 bases between. The CDR3 length is 16 residues. Germline CDR1 is KGHSH and CDR2 is LQKENI. The CDR3 DNA follows: TGTGCCAGCTCACCCTCCGGGCGCAGGGGTACCGGGGAGCTGTTTTTT. It yields the protein CASSPSGRRGTGELFF.

In regard to this clone: Other DNA sequences in the sample encode the same CDR3. The rearrangement joins TRBV5-1 to TRBJ1-3; no clear D gene. The germline gives CDR1 SGHRS, CDR2 YFSETQ. Trimming removed 1 base from V and 0 bases from J, with 8 bases in between. There are 15 residues in the CDR3. The CDR3 loop reads CASSLLAGSGNTIYF. As DNA, the CDR3 is TGCGCCAGCAGCTTGTTGGCAGGCTCTGGAAACACCATATATTTT.

The V gene is TRBV7-8, the J gene TRBJ1-3; a possible D gene is TRBD1 (5 bases). V was trimmed by 2 bases and J by 0 bases, leaving 5 bases between them. The CDR3 covers 14 residues. Germline values: CDR1 SGHVS, CDR2 FQNEAQ. The CDR3 loop is CASSLTGSGNTIYF. The CDR3 region has the DNA TGTGCCAGCAGCTTAACAGGCTCTGGAAACACCATATATTTT.

This sequence joins TRBV7-9 and TRBJ2-3; 8 bases align to TRBD2. The CDR3 has 13 amino acids. Looked up from germline, CDR1 is SEHNR and CDR2 is FQNEAQ (reference sequence). The junction had 3 bases not matched to a gene; V was cut back by 5 bases and J by 5 bases. The CDR3 nucleotides read TGTGCCAGCAGCCCCGCGGGGGGAGATACGCAGTATTTT. This encodes CASSPAGGDTQYF.

The V call is TRBV6-5, the J call TRBJ2-1; TRBD2 matches 8 bases. V shed 6 bases and J 8 bases; nucleotides not matched to a gene: 12. The CDR3 runs to 15 residues. Germline assignment: CDR1 MNHEY and CDR2 SVGAGI. CDR3 residues: CASSLTGLVSDEQFF. The CDR3 coding sequence is TGTGCCAGCAGCCTTACGGGACTAGTGAGTGATGAGCAGTTCTTC.

This sequence joins TRBV18 and TRBJ1-5; 7 nucleotides line up with TRBD1. Germline CDR1 and CDR2: KGHSH and LQKENI. The CDR3 consists of 14 residues. J was trimmed by 7 bases and V by 6 bases; bases with no gene match: 9. The CDR3 reads CASSPILTGQPQHF. The CDR3 nucleotides are TGTGCCAGCTCCCCAATCCTGACAGGGCAGCCCCAGCATTTT.

The chain recombines TRBV5-3 with TRBJ1-4; 9 bases map to TRBD1. TRBV5-3 counts as an open reading frame of uncertain function. V lost 4 bases to trimming and J lost 5 bases; unmatched junction nucleotides: 6. This CDR3 contains 15 residues. The CDR3 DNA follows: TGTGCCAGAAGCAGGGACAGGGCGGTGAATGAAAAACTGTTTTTT. This translates into CARSRDRAVNEKLFF.

As DNA, the CDR3 is TGTGCCAGCAGCTTCCCAACAGGAGACTCTGGAAACACCATATATTTT. Amino acids: CASSFPTGDSGNTIYF. This chain uses TRBV5-6 with TRBJ1-3, with TRBD1 as a possible D gene (5 bases). The germline V gene has CDR1 SGHDT and CDR2 YYEEEE. The CDR3 is 16 residues long. Trimming shortened V by 2 bases and J by 0 bases, and 12 bases separated the two germline ends. Drawing the rest from reference TRBV5-6 and TRBJ1-3, the complete variable domain is DAGVTQSPTHLIKTRGQQVTLRCSPKSGHDTVSWYQQALGQGPQFIFQYYEEEERQRGNFPDRFSGHQFPNYSSELNVNALLLGDSALYLCASSFPTGDSGNTIYFGEGSWLTVV.

This clone was seen a single time. CDR3 in amino acids: CASSRGQSGNTIYF. As DNA, the CDR3 is TGCGCCAGCAGCCGGGGGCAGTCTGGAAACACCATATATTTT. The J gene is TRBJ1-3, the V gene TRBV4-3; tentative D call: TRBD1 (6 bases). V was pared by 4 bases and J by 1 base, with 8 bases between. The CDR3 has 14 amino acids. Germline CDR1 LGHNA, CDR2 YSLEER.

V gene TRBV7-9 combines with J gene TRBJ1-3, with a tentative D call TRBD1 (5 bases). The CDR3 is 14 residues long. CDR1 and CDR2 from the germline V gene are SEHNR and FQNEAQ (reference sequence). Trimming took 1 base from V and 8 from J, leaving 12 bases between them. The CDR3 spells CASSLGLSGDTIYF. DNA of the CDR3: TGTGCCAGCAGCTTAGGACTTTCGGGGGACACCATATATTTT.

The chain uses TRBV27 and TRBJ2-2; a weak D match, TRBD2 (5 bases). Deletions cut 2 bases from V and 4 bases from J, with 11 bases between. CDR3 length: 15 residues. The germline gives CDR1 MNHEY, CDR2 SMNVEV (reference sequence). The CDR3 here is CASSLGLAGTGELFF. For the CDR3, the DNA is TGTGCCAGCAGTTTAGGGTTGGCGGGCACCGGGGAGCTGTTTTTT.

This chain uses TRBV5-1 with TRBJ2-5; D may be TRBD1 (5 bases). The CDR3 spans 15 residues. The germline V gene has CDR1 SGHRS and CDR2 YFSETQ. The V end lost 2 bases, the J end lost 3 bases, and 14 bases lay between the germline ends. The CDR3 DNA is TGCGCCAGCAGCTTCCACCCAGGGTCCGAAGAGACCCAGTACTTC. Translated: CASSFHPGSEETQYF.

The chain has TRBV7-2 and TRBJ2-7; 8 nucleotides agree with TRBD1. J lost 6 bases, V lost 7 bases, and 8 bases had no gene match. There are 13 residues in the CDR3. The V gene's germline CDR1 is SGHTA and CDR2 FQGNSA. CDR3 sequence reads: CASNRDRTGEQYF. The CDR3 DNA reads as TGTGCCAGCAACAGGGACAGGACGGGCGAGCAGTACTTC.

In its sample, this clone was seen a few times. The chain links TRBV2 to TRBJ1-5; no clear D. Trimming removed 11 bases from V and 3 bases from J, with 14 bases in between. Germline V gene lookup returns CDR1 SNHLY and CDR2 FYNNEI. This CDR3 has 13 residues. The CDR3 reads CASSPGNNQPQHF. The CDR3 coding sequence is TGTGCCTCGAGCCCAGGAAACAATCAGCCCCAGCATTTT. The full variable domain, its missing parts supplied by reference TRBV2 and TRBJ1-5, is EPEVTQTPSHQVTQMGQEVILRCVPISNHLYFYWYRQILGQKVEFLVSFYNNEISEKSEIFDDQFSVERPDGSNFTLKIRSTKLEDSAMYFCASSPGNNQPQHFGDGTRLSIL.

The chain links TRBV23-1 to TRBJ1-6; D not certain. TRBV23-1 is reported as an ORF; its role is uncertain. The CDR3 is made up of 13 amino acids. V was cut by 6 bases and J by 8 bases, with 11 bases left in between. The CDR3 protein is CASSPRVYSPLHF. The CDR3 DNA sequence: TGCGCCAGCAGCCCTAGAGTATATTCACCCCTCCACTTT.